Listed here are 19 T cell receptor beta chains from one sample, sequenced in a study of T cell repertoires in cytomegalovirus infection (dated by TCRdb to the late 2010s). This sample was sequenced with an Illumina HiSeq 1500. Using fastp at Q25 and MiXCR, TCRdb reprocessed the public reads and kept productive beta chains. Entries that share a CDR3 protein sequence are merged under the most common genes and DNA. Here the sample has a few hundred thousand distinct CDR3 sequences; approximately 8.3% occur a single time. About 15% of the sample belongs to the ten largest clones. Sequenced input: PBMCs. These receptors all stem from a human donor in good health (CMV status not recorded). Some clones in this sample may be carry-over from other donors' samples.

This clonotype was observed at least ten times. This chain joins TRBV30 and TRBJ1-2; the D is unclear. Germline values: CDR1 GTSNPN, CDR2 SVGIG (reference sequence). The CDR3 is 12 residues long. Deletions cut 3 bases from V and 8 bases from J, with 13 bases between. The CDR3 region has the DNA TGTGCCTGGAGGGACGGATTGCGGGGCTACACCTTC. Translation: CAWRDGLRGYTF.

This sequence joins TRBV5-1 and TRBJ2-7, with D perhaps given as TRBD1 or TRBD2 (5 bases each). V was cut by 0 bases and J by 4 bases, with 14 bases left in between. The CDR3 covers 15 residues. In germline, CDR1 is SGHRS, CDR2 YFSETQ. CDR3: CASSLGPGPLYEQYF. The CDR3, as DNA: TGCGCCAGCAGCTTGGGACCGGGACCCCTGTACGAGCAGTACTTC.

In this sample, this clonotype turned up many times. This rearrangement joins TRBV28 to TRBJ1-1; 9 bases align to TRBD1. The CDR3 is 15 amino acids. Germline lookup yields CDR1 MDHEN and CDR2 SYDVKM. With V trimmed by 3 bases and J by 1 base, 3 bases remained unmatched. CDR3 nucleotides: TGTGCCAGCAGTTTCCCGACAGGGGGGAACACTGAAGCTTTCTTT. Translation: CASSFPTGGNTEAFF.

The V and J genes are TRBV7-9 and TRBJ1-1, with 9 bases matching TRBD1. The length of the CDR3 is 14 residues. Germline V lookup: CDR1 SEHNR, CDR2 FQNEAQ (reference sequence). After removal of 5 bases from V and 4 bases from J, the junction contained 5 bases not matched to a gene. CDR3 in amino acids: CASSPQGAGTEAFF. As DNA, the CDR3 is TGTGCCAGCAGCCCACAGGGGGCTGGCACTGAAGCTTTCTTT. Filled out from reference TRBV7-9 and TRBJ1-1, the complete variable domain reads DTGVSQNPRHKITKRGQNVTFRCDPISEHNRLYWYRQTLGQGPEFLTYFQNEAQLEKSRLLSDRFSAERPKGSFSTLEIQRTEQGDSAMYLCASSPQGAGTEAFFGQGTRLTVV.

Many counts were recorded for this clonotype. This chain uses TRBV7-2 with TRBJ1-2; unclear D gene. Trimming stripped 5 bases from V and 8 bases from J, with 12 bases between. Germline V CDR1 and CDR2: SGHTA, FQGNSA. The CDR3 covers 12 residues. The CDR3 protein is CASSVERRGYTF. Written as DNA, the CDR3 is TGTGCCAGCAGCGTAGAGAGGCGAGGCTACACCTTC.

This clonotype was detected ten times or more. The gene calls are TRBV7-9 and TRBJ2-5; D unclear. Germline loops: CDR1 SEHNR, CDR2 FQNEAQ (reference sequence). With 3 bases removed from V and 6 bases from J, the gap between germline ends came to 5 bases. CDR3 length: 11 residues. DNA for the CDR3: TGTGCCAGCAGCTTCACGCAGACCCAGTACTTC. It codes for CASSFTQTQYF.

V is TRBV7-3 and J is TRBJ2-5; 8 bases are shared with TRBD1. Germline V CDR1 and CDR2: SGHTA, FQGTGA. J lost 2 bases, V lost 5 bases, and 4 bases had no gene match. This CDR3 has 14 amino acids. As DNA, the CDR3 is TGTGCCAGCAGCGCACAGGGGGTACAAGAGACCCAGTACTTC. Protein sequence: CASSAQGVQETQYF.

This chain joins TRBV7-2 and TRBJ2-5; the match to TRBD1 covers 9 bases. Trimming took 1 base from V and 5 from J; bases not matched to a gene: 14. The CDR3 is 18 residues long. CDR1 SGHTA and CDR2 FQGNSA come from the germline V gene. The CDR3 bases are TGTGCCAGCAGCTTAGGTCTAACCCGGGACAGGGCGAGGGAGACCCAGTACTTC. It specifies CASSLGLTRDRARETQYF.

The sample holds many counts of this clonotype. The chain uses TRBV29-1 and TRBJ2-5; 7 bases are shared with TRBD2. CDR1 and CDR2 (germline): SQVTM, ANQGSEA. The CDR3 length is 13 residues. Losses at the gene ends were 6 bases for V and 5 bases for J; bases not matched to a gene: 9. The chain's CDR3 is CSVPGPSGETQYF. The CDR3 nucleotides are TGCAGCGTCCCTGGCCCTAGCGGCGAGACCCAGTACTTC.

The sample holds a few counts of this clonotype. The genes are TRBV18 and TRBJ2-2; a weak D match, TRBD2 (5 bases). This CDR3 is 15 amino acids long. Germline assignment: CDR1 KGHSH and CDR2 LQKENI. V lost 4 bases and J 0 bases, leaving 9 bases between the germline ends. CDR3 protein: CASSLVEANTGELFF. CDR3 bases: TGTGCCAGCTCACTGGTGGAGGCGAACACCGGGGAGCTGTTTTTT.

This clonotype was detected a few times. The chain combines TRBV11-2 with TRBJ2-7; D ambiguous. Trimming shortened V by 8 bases and J by 7 bases, and 9 bases separated the two germline ends. This CDR3 has 10 residues. The germline V gene encodes CDR1 SGHAT and CDR2 FQNNGV. The CDR3 spells CASGTSEQYF. Written as DNA, the CDR3 is TGTGCCAGCGGAACGTCAGAGCAGTACTTC.

This clonotype was seen at least ten times. The rearrangement uses TRBV7-2 and TRBJ2-7; possible D gene TRBD2, 6 bases. The CDR3 runs to 16 residues. Trimming stripped 0 bases from V and 3 bases from J, with 15 bases between. Germline CDR1 and CDR2: SGHTA and FQGNSA. The DNA of the CDR3 is TGTGCCAGCAGCTTAGCGCCAGCAACTAGCAGCTACGAGCAGTACTTC. Its protein product is CASSLAPATSSYEQYF.

This chain's CDR3 is CASSLATVTETQYF. The CDR3 coding sequence is TGTGCCAGCAGCTTAGCAACAGTAACGGAGACCCAGTACTTC. The chain couples TRBV7-8 to TRBJ2-5; D not resolved. Germline-derived CDR1 and CDR2 are SGHVS and FQNEAQ. The CDR3 has 14 residues. Trimming removed 0 bases at V and 5 bases at J, with 10 bases between.

This chain connects TRBV19 to TRBJ2-6; D uncertain. This CDR3 contains 13 residues. In germline, CDR1 is LNHDA, CDR2 SQIVND (reference sequence). Trimming cost V 4 bases and J 18 bases, with 19 bases left between them. The CDR3 loop is CASSTPTLQVWTF. DNA for the CDR3: TGTGCCAGTAGTACCCCGACCCTCCAAGTTTGGACTTTC.

This clonotype was found a few times. This chain links TRBV5-6 with TRBJ1-5; no reliable D call. V lost 3 bases and J 0 bases, leaving 10 bases between the germline ends. Germline V CDR1 and CDR2: SGHDT, YYEEEE. This CDR3 spans 15 amino acids. The CDR3 region is CASSSRLNSNQPQHF. The CDR3 DNA sequence: TGTGCCAGCAGCTCACGCCTAAATAGCAATCAGCCCCAGCATTTT.

The chain couples TRBV7-2 to TRBJ1-4; no clear D. This CDR3 spans 13 amino acids. V lost 5 bases and J lost 6, with 10 bases in between. Germline V gene sequence: CDR1 SGHTA, CDR2 FQGNSA. The CDR3 nucleotides are TGTGCCAGCAGCCCAAACCCAGATGAAAAACTGTTTTTT. Encoded protein: CASSPNPDEKLFF.

The chain carries TRBV28 and TRBJ2-3; tentatively, D is TRBD2 (6 bases). The CDR3 loop spans 13 amino acids. V was shortened by 8 bases and J by 1 base, with 10 bases between the two germline ends. Germline CDR1 and CDR2: MDHEN and SYDVKM. The chain's CDR3 is CASRGSGTDTQYF. In DNA, the CDR3 is TGTGCCAGCCGGGGGTCGGGCACAGATACGCAGTATTTT.

This clonotype appeared many times. The chain recombines TRBV28 with TRBJ1-1, with D maybe TRBD1 (5 bases). Trimming stripped 2 bases from V and 4 bases from J, with 11 bases between. This CDR3 contains 14 residues. Germline V CDR1 and CDR2: MDHEN, SYDVKM. The CDR3 region has the DNA TGTGCCAGCAGTTTACTGACAGTGTCCACTGAAGCTTTCTTT. It yields the protein CASSLLTVSTEAFF.

This clonotype was counted only a few times. This chain connects TRBV14 to TRBJ2-1; the match to TRBD2 covers 8 bases. The CDR3 totals 16 residues. Per the germline V gene, CDR1 is SGHDN and CDR2 is FVKESK. After removal of 0 bases from V and 4 bases from J, the junction contained 5 bases not matched to a gene. The CDR3 region has the DNA TGTGCCAGCAGCCAAGAAAGAGCGGGGGCTTACAATGAGCAGTTCTTC. Translation gives CASSQERAGAYNEQFF. Full variable domain (outside the CDR3, taken from reference TRBV14 and TRBJ2-1): EAGVTQFPSHSVIEKGQTVTLRCDPISGHDNLYWYRRVMGKEIKFLLHFVKESKQDESGMPNNRFLAERTGGTYSTLKVQPAELEDSGVYFCASSQERAGAYNEQFFGPGTRLTVL.